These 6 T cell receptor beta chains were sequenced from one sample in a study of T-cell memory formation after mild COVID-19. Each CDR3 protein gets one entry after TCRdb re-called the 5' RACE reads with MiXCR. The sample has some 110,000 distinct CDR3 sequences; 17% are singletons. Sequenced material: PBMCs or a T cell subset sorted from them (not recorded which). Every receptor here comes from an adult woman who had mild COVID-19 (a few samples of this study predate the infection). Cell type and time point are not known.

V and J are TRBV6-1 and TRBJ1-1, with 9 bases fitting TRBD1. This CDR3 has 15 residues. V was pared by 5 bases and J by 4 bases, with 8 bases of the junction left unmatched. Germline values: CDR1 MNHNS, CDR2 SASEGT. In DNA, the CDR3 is TGTGCCAGCAGTATCCACAGGGGGCTGACCACTGAAGCTTTCTTT. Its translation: CASSIHRGLTTEAFF.

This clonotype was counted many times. As DNA, the CDR3 is TGCAGCGTTGGGGGAAACTACGAGCAGTACTTC. Its protein is CSVGGNYEQYF. The chain employs TRBV29-1 and TRBJ2-7; D is undetermined. V dropped 4 bases and J dropped 3 bases, with 7 bases sitting between them. This CDR3 spans 11 amino acids. Germline-derived CDR1 and CDR2 are SQVTM and ANQGSEA.

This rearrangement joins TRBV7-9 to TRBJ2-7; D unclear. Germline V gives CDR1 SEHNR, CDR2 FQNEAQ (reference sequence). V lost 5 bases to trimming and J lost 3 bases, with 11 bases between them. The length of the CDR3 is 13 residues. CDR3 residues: CASSPHAVYEQYF. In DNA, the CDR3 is TGTGCCAGCAGCCCCCACGCCGTCTACGAGCAGTACTTC. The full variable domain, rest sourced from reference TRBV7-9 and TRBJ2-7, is DTGVSQNPRHKITKRGQNVTFRCDPISEHNRLYWYRQTLGQGPEFLTYFQNEAQLEKSRLLSDRFSAERPKGSFSTLEIQRTEQGDSAMYLCASSPHAVYEQYFGPGTRLTVT.

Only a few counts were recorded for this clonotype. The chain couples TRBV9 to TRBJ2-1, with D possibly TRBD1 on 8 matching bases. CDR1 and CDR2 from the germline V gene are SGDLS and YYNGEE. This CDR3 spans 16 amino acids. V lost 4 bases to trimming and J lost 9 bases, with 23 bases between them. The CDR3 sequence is CASSPDTGGGVREQFF. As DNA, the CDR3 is TGTGCCAGCAGCCCCGACACAGGGGGGGGGGTTCGTGAGCAGTTCTTC.

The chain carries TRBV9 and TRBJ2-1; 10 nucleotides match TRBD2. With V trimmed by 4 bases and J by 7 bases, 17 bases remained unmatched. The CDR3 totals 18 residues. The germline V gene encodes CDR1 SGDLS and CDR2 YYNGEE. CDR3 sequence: CASSLGVLSGRAANEQFF. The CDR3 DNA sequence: TGTGCCAGCAGCCTCGGGGTGCTAAGCGGGAGGGCCGCTAATGAGCAGTTCTTC.

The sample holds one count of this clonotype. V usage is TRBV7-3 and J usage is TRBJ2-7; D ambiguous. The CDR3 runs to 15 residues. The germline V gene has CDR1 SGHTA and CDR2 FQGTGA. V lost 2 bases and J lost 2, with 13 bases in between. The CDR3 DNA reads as TGTGCCAGCAGCTTATCGGCAGCCCCAGCCTACGAGCAGTACTTC. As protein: CASSLSAAPAYEQYF.